The 7 T cell receptor beta chains presented below share a single source sample, sequenced in a study of blood T cells in healthy people across ages. The authors ran a second PCR of about 6 to 11 cycles using a sample-barcoded 5' primer and a J-beta primer mix. TCRdb redid the calling of the 5' RACE reads with MiXCR, one entry per CDR3 protein. The repertoire holds 1.4 million or so distinct CDR3 sequences, approximately 39% seen once, with approximately 4.1% in the top ten. The sample taken for sequencing was blood. The source of these receptors is a woman aged 18 to 35 in good health.

The chain links TRBV20-1 to TRBJ1-1; TRBD1 is a possible D gene (5 bases). Germline V gene sequence: CDR1 DFQATT, CDR2 SNEGSKA (reference sequence). CDR3 length equals 15 residues. Trimming pared 1 base from V and 2 bases from J, leaving 14 bases between. This CDR3 reads CSARAPGRPNTEAFF. CDR3 bases: TGCAGTGCTAGAGCCCCGGGACGGCCTAACACTGAAGCTTTCTTT.

This clonotype is a singleton in its sample. The junction differs from germline at one of its ends, possibly a read error. Here the CDR3 DNA reads TGCAGTGCTGGAGAACCGGGGCTAGTTACGGGGACCTACGAGCAGTACTTC. This gives the protein CSAGEPGLVTGTYEQYF. The V call is TRBV20-1, the J call TRBJ2-1; D assignment may be TRBD1 or TRBD2 (5 bases each). The last part of the DNA fits TRBJ2-7 better; the J call may be wrong. The CDR3 has 17 residues. Germline CDR1 DFQATT, CDR2 SNEGSKA (reference sequence).

The genes are TRBV7-9 and TRBJ2-5; 7 nucleotides align to TRBD1. The J call is in doubt because the DNA end fits TRBJ2-7 better. Germline loops: CDR1 SEHNR, CDR2 FQNEAQ (reference sequence). The CDR3 length is 15 residues. The CDR3, as DNA: TGTGCCAACAGTAAAAATCTACAGGGGATCCACGAGCAGTACTTC. Translated, it gives CANSKNLQGIHEQYF.

This clonotype was found a few times. The rearrangement joins TRBV6-2 or TRBV6-3 to TRBJ2-1, with 8 bases aligning to TRBD1. Trimming removed 6 bases from V and 2 bases from J; junction bases left unmatched: 6. This CDR3 has 15 residues. Germline loops: CDR1 MNHEY, CDR2 SVGEGT. CDR3: CASRNRDRTYNEQFF. The CDR3 DNA reads TGTGCCAGCAGGAACCGGGACAGGACCTACAATGAGCAGTTCTTC.

The CDR3 nucleotides are TGCAGTGCAGATAATCGGGACACGAACTATGGCTACACCTTC. It specifies CSADNRDTNYGYTF. This chain connects TRBV20-1 to TRBJ1-2, with D maybe TRBD1 (6 bases). The CDR3 loop spans 14 amino acids. The V gene's germline CDR1 is DFQATT and CDR2 SNEGSKA (reference sequence). V was trimmed by 6 bases and J by 2 bases, leaving 16 bases between them.

The chain recombines TRBV20-1 with TRBJ2-1; D possibly uses TRBD1 or TRBD2 (7 bases each). CDR1 is DFQATT and CDR2 is SNEGSKA in the germline V gene (reference sequence). The CDR3 is made up of 16 amino acids. Trimming shortened V by 0 bases and J by 8 bases, and 20 bases separated the two germline ends. CDR3 sequence reads: CSARDPGAGGRDEQFF. The DNA of the CDR3 is TGCAGTGCTAGAGATCCAGGCGCAGGGGGGAGGGATGAGCAGTTCTTC.

The J gene is TRBJ1-1, the V gene TRBV25-1; no reliable D call. V lost 4 bases and J 5 bases, leaving 14 bases between the germline ends. Per the germline V gene, CDR1 is MGHDK and CDR2 is SYGVNS. CDR3 size: 14 residues. In DNA, the CDR3 is TGTGCCAGCAGTGGCAATAGGGAGGATACTGAAGCTTTCTTT. It specifies CASSGNREDTEAFF.